The 27 T cell receptor beta chains given below trace back to one sample, sequenced in a study of brain T cells in children with intractable seizures. Time point denoted: blood from clinic visit 5 months post-surgery; TSC patient then seizure free. TCRdb keeps only in-frame clones here, not all; method: immunoSEQ multiplex PCR. The sample contains hundreds of thousands of clones, nearly 95% of which appear only once. The sample was peripheral blood, taken about 5 months after surgery. These receptors were collected from a boy younger than two with tuberous sclerosis and intractable seizures.

This chain uses TRBV9 with TRBJ2-1; either TRBD1 or TRBD2 may fit D (5 bases each). In germline, CDR1 is SGDLS, CDR2 YYNGEE. The V gene lost 0 bases and the J gene lost 3 bases, with 13 bases spanning the gap. This CDR3 has 16 amino acids. The CDR3 here is CASSVDVGGNYNEQFF. In DNA, the CDR3 is TGTGCCAGCAGCGTAGATGTTGGGGGTAACTACAATGAGCAGTTCTTC.

The CDR3 here is CASSQEWRHTEAFF. The CDR3 coding sequence is TGCGCCAGCAGCCAAGAGTGGAGGCACACTGAAGCTTTCTTT. The chain combines TRBV4-1 with TRBJ1-1, with D unclear. Trimming cost V 0 bases and J 3 bases, with 8 bases left between them. Per germline, CDR1 MGHRA and CDR2 YSYEKL. The CDR3 spans 14 residues.

The chain couples TRBV5-4 to TRBJ2-1, with 11 bases identical to TRBD2. Germline V CDR1 and CDR2: SGHNT, YYREEE (reference sequence). CDR3 length: 15 residues. The V and J ends lost 0 bases and 4 bases, in that order; junction bases with no gene match: 0. This CDR3 reads CASSLVAGGYNEQFF. CDR3 DNA sequence: TGTGCCAGCAGCTTGGTAGCGGGAGGGTACAATGAGCAGTTCTTC.

This clone is a singleton in its sample. The chain employs TRBV1 and TRBJ2-3. TRBV1 is a known pseudogene. The CDR3 consists of 15 residues. The CDR3 DNA reads as TGCACCAGCAGCCAAGGGGGACCCGACACAGATACGCAGTATTTT. Protein product: CTSSQGGPDTDTQYF.

The chain links TRBV7-9 to TRBJ2-5; 7 bases map to TRBD2. V was pared by 2 bases and J by 3 bases, with 3 bases of the junction left unmatched. CDR1 and CDR2 (germline): SEHNR, FQNEAQ (reference sequence). The CDR3 covers 14 residues. The CDR3 spells CASSLRDYKETQYF. The CDR3 nucleotides are TGTGCCAGCAGCTTAAGGGACTACAAAGAGACCCAGTACTTC. The entire variable domain, with the rest obtained from reference TRBV7-9 and TRBJ2-5, is as follows: DTGVSQNPRHKITKRGQNVTFRCDPISEHNRLYWYRQTLGQGPEFLTYFQNEAQLEKSRLLSDRFSAERPKGSFSTLEIQRTEQGDSAMYLCASSLRDYKETQYFGPGTRLLVL.

This rearrangement joins TRBV5-1 to TRBJ2-3; maybe TRBD2 (5 bases). Germline CDR1 reads SGHRS; CDR2 reads YFSETQ. CDR3 length: 13 amino acids. The ends were cut back, 4 bases at V and 0 bases at J, with 6 bases in the middle. CDR3 sequence reads: CASSASSTDTQYF. CDR3 coding DNA: TGCGCCAGCAGCGCTAGCAGCACAGATACGCAGTATTTT.

The chain combines TRBV9 with TRBJ1-2; D not resolved. The CDR3 is 12 residues long. Per the germline V gene, CDR1 is SGDLS and CDR2 is YYNGEE. The ends were cut back, 5 bases at V and 8 bases at J, with 13 bases in the middle. The CDR3 DNA sequence: TGTGCCAGCAGGTTAGGGAGAGGGGGCTACACCTTC. Translated: CASRLGRGGYTF. The variable domain in full, completed from reference TRBV9 and TRBJ1-2, reads DSGVTQTPKHLITATGQRVTLRCSPRSGDLSVYWYQQSLDQGLQFLIQYYNGEERAKGNILERFSAQQFPDLHSELNLSSLELGDSALYFCASRLGRGGYTFGSGTRLTVV.

V is TRBV11-3 and J is TRBJ2-1, with D hard to call. Germline assignment: CDR1 SGHNT and CDR2 YENEEA. This CDR3 contains 12 residues. Trimming shortened V by 3 bases and J by 7 bases, and 7 bases separated the two germline ends. As DNA, the CDR3 is TGTGCCAGCAGCTTTAGCAAGAATGAGCAGTTCTTC. Encoded protein: CASSFSKNEQFF.

V is TRBV12-3 or TRBV12-4 and J is TRBJ2-7; D is uncertain. This CDR3 is 11 amino acids long. Trimming cost V 8 bases and J 2 bases, with 7 bases left between them. CDR3 sequence (DNA): TGTGCCAGCGGCACGGCCTACGAGCAGTACTTC. Its protein product is CASGTAYEQYF.

The chain combines TRBV10-3 with TRBJ1-2; a possible D gene is TRBD1 (6 bases). Germline V gene sequence: CDR1 ENHRY, CDR2 SYGVKD. The CDR3 has 16 amino acids. V lost 0 bases, J lost 4 bases, and 15 bases lay in between. The CDR3 DNA reads TGTGCCATCAGTGAGTCTCTACAGGGAGACGGCTATGGCTACACCTTC. Protein: CAISESLQGDGYGYTF.

This chain uses TRBV7-9 with TRBJ2-5; D may match TRBD1 or TRBD2 (5 bases each). Germline CDR1 reads SEHNR; CDR2 reads FQNEAQ (reference sequence). This CDR3 is 15 amino acids long. V lost 1 base, J lost 0 bases, and 9 bases lay in between. The CDR3 nucleotides read TGTGCCAGCAGCTTAGTTGAGGGGAACCAAGAGACCCAGTACTTC. Its protein is CASSLVEGNQETQYF. The variable domain in full, with the rest retrieved from reference TRBV7-9 and TRBJ2-5, is DTGVSQNPRHKITKRGQNVTFRCDPISEHNRLYWYRQTLGQGPEFLTYFQNEAQLEKSRLLSDRFSAERPKGSFSTLEIQRTEQGDSAMYLCASSLVEGNQETQYFGPGTRLLVL.

The chain employs TRBV5-5 and TRBJ1-1; 7 positions agree with TRBD1. V was clipped by 0 bases and J by 3 bases; unmatched bases: 5. The CDR3 sequence is 15 residues long. Looked up from germline, CDR1 is SGHKS and CDR2 is YYEKEE (reference sequence). This CDR3 reads CASSLATGLDTEAFF. The CDR3 DNA follows: TGTGCCAGCAGCTTGGCGACAGGGTTGGACACTGAAGCTTTCTTT.

This chain links TRBV5-6 with TRBJ1-2; TRBD1 matches at 7 bases. The trim removed 4 bases at V and 5 bases at J, leaving 8 bases unmatched. The CDR3 covers 14 residues. Germline V lookup: CDR1 SGHDT, CDR2 YYEEEE. The CDR3 sequence is CASSLLQGRYGYTF. The CDR3 coding sequence is TGTGCCAGCAGCCTTCTACAGGGGAGGTATGGCTACACCTTC.

This sequence joins TRBV5-8 and TRBJ1-4; D unresolved. V was clipped by 0 bases and J by 7 bases, with 4 bases between them. CDR3 size: 12 residues. The germline gives CDR1 SGHTS, CDR2 YDEGEE. Here the CDR3 DNA reads TGTGCCAGCAGCTTGGTTCTTGAAAAACTGTTTTTT. As protein: CASSLVLEKLFF.

This clone has just a few counts. The chain recombines TRBV19 with TRBJ2-7; 9 bases are a match to TRBD1. The CDR3 contains 14 residues. Per the germline V gene, CDR1 is LNHDA and CDR2 is SQIVND (reference sequence). The V gene end was trimmed by 4 bases and the J gene end by 8 bases; junction bases not matched to a gene: 9. The CDR3 nucleotides read TGTGCCAGTAGTAGAGGACAGGGGACCACGAAGCAGTACTTC. This codes for CASSRGQGTTKQYF.

J is TRBJ1-2 and V is TRBV21-1; the listed D gene, TRBD1, was not tested against the DNA. TRBV21-1 is a pseudogene segment. The CDR3 loop spans 14 amino acids. CDR3 sequence: CASSTMTGDYGYTF. The CDR3 bases are TGTGCCAGCAGCACAATGACAGGGGACTATGGCTACACCTTC.

The genes are TRBV6-5 and TRBJ1-2; weak D call: TRBD1 (6 bases). The V gene's germline CDR1 is MNHEY and CDR2 SVGAGI. V lost 3 bases and J lost 7, with 12 bases in between. The length of the CDR3 is 13 residues. DNA for the CDR3: TGTGCCAGCAGTTATTCAGGGGAAGGTGGCTACACCTTC. Its translation is CASSYSGEGGYTF.

The chain combines TRBV5-3 with TRBJ2-3; 10 bases fit TRBD2. TRBV5-3 is marked as an open reading frame, function uncertain. The CDR3 consists of 17 residues. With V trimmed by 8 bases and J by 2 bases, 14 bases remained unmatched. In nucleotides, the CDR3 is TGTGCCAGGGGGGACAGCGGGAGGGCCTCGCCCACAGATACGCAGTATTTT. Amino acid sequence: CARGDSGRASPTDTQYF.

The chain joins TRBV7-9 to TRBJ2-7, with D uncertain. Germline loops: CDR1 SEHNR, CDR2 FQNEAQ (reference sequence). Between the trimmed V and J ends, which lost 1 base and 9 bases, there was a span of 10 bases. The CDR3 covers 12 residues. Here the CDR3 DNA reads TGTGCCAGCAGCTTAGGCCTGGACGGGCAGTACTTC. Protein product: CASSLGLDGQYF.

This clone was observed once. This chain uses TRBV28 with TRBJ2-1, with D possibly TRBD1 on 7 matching bases. V was shortened by 5 bases and J by 3 bases, with 14 bases between the two germline ends. This CDR3 spans 15 amino acids. Germline CDR1 is MDHEN and CDR2 is SYDVKM. The CDR3 nucleotides read TGTGCCAGCAGTGCAGGGGGGACAGACTACAATGAGCAGTTCTTC. This translates into CASSAGGTDYNEQFF.

This chain joins TRBV7-2 and TRBJ2-7; the match to TRBD1 covers 7 bases. The CDR3 totals 14 residues. Germline V gene lookup returns CDR1 SGHTA and CDR2 FQGNSA. V gave up 5 bases and J gave up 4 bases; unmatched junction bases: 8. This chain's CDR3 is CASSEERGRYEQYF. DNA for the CDR3: TGTGCCAGCAGCGAGGAGAGGGGGCGTTACGAGCAGTACTTC.

V and J are TRBV24-1 and TRBJ1-2; D not resolved. CDR1 is KGHDR and CDR2 is SFDVKD in the germline V gene. The CDR3 runs 12 residues. Trimming took 9 bases from V and 8 from J, leaving 15 bases between them. In DNA, the CDR3 is TGTGCCACCCCCTGGTCCGGCGAGGGCTACACCTTC. This gives the protein CATPWSGEGYTF.

As for this clone: The CDR3 end shows no conserved phenylalanine or tryptophan, and so a read error is likely. Because the CDR3's place on the DNA is in doubt, the DNA is left out and the CDR3 is given as listed by TCRdb. The chain combines TRBV10-3 with TRBJ1-5. The CDR3 comprises 8 residues, both ends counted. Germline V gives CDR1 ENHRY, CDR2 SYGVKD. The CDR3 here is CAISEGRN.

This clone is a singleton in its sample. V is TRBV20-1 and J is TRBJ2-1; D unresolved. Germline CDR1 and CDR2: DFQATT and SNEGSKA (reference sequence). The germline V and J ends were trimmed by 3 bases and 5 bases, with 17 bases remaining between them. CDR3 length: 15 amino acids. DNA for the CDR3: TGCAGTGCTAGTTATCAGAGCAAACCTAACAATGAGCAGTTCTTC. It encodes CSASYQSKPNNEQFF.

The chain employs TRBV4-2 and TRBJ1-5; TRBD1 agrees at 9 bases. The junction had 9 bases not matched to a gene; V was cut back by 0 bases and J by 6 bases. CDR3 size: 17 residues. Germline CDR1 is LGHNA and CDR2 is YNFKEQ. The CDR3: CASSQDAGTGWLQPQHF. As DNA, the CDR3 is TGTGCCAGCAGCCAAGATGCGGGGACAGGGTGGCTTCAGCCCCAGCATTTT.

The CDR3 loop reads CASEEVATNEKLFF. In nucleotides, the CDR3 is TGTGCCAGCGAGGAGGTCGCAACTAATGAAAAACTGTTTTTT. The chain has TRBV2 and TRBJ1-4; D unresolved. V was pared by 8 bases and J by 0 bases, with 10 bases between. Germline V lookup: CDR1 SNHLY, CDR2 FYNNEI. This CDR3 spans 14 amino acids.

The V gene is TRBV6-5, the J gene TRBJ2-6; D is undetermined. This CDR3 comprises 15 residues. V dropped 7 bases and J dropped 0 bases, with 10 bases sitting between them. The germline gives CDR1 MNHEY, CDR2 SVGAGI. CDR3 DNA: TGTGCCAGCAACCCAGACCGCTCTGGGGCCAACGTCCTGACTTTC. This codes for CASNPDRSGANVLTF.